These 15 T cell receptor beta chains were sequenced from one sample in a study of regulatory T cells in long-lasting Graves disease. Arm-PCR of CDR3 regions and iRepertoire HTBI primers were used to build TCR beta libraries. Using its own MiXCR run on the multiplex PCR reads, TCRdb lists one record per CDR3 protein. The repertoire holds approximately 400,000 distinct CDR3 sequences, about 15% seen once, with approximately 7.8% in the top ten. The time point: newly diagnosed GD, antithyroid drugs for less than 3 months. With RNA extracted from PBMCs as input, the TCR library was made. This sample was shared with a second study, whose subject was T cells in Graves' hyperthyroidism and ophthalmopathy.

This specimen consisted of peripheral blood mononuclear cells (PBMCs), obtained at new diagnosis, from a patient treated with antithyroid drugs. Source of these receptors: a woman between 35 and 50 years old with Graves disease.

This clonotype was counted many times. The chain joins TRBV12-3 or TRBV12-4 to TRBJ2-5; maybe TRBD2 (7 bases). V shed 5 bases and J shed 1 base, with 14 bases lying between them. This CDR3 has 15 amino acids. CDR3 in DNA: TGTGCCAGCAGTCCCCGGGGGGCCATCCAAGAGACCCAGTACTTC. Its protein is CASSPRGAIQETQYF.

This clonotype was observed many times. The chain carries TRBV7-3 and TRBJ2-5, with TRBD2 identical over 7 bases. Germline V CDR1 and CDR2: SGHTA, FQGTGA. The CDR3 spans 15 residues. The ends lost 3 bases at V and 5 bases at J; junction bases unmatched: 9. CDR3 nucleotides: TGTGCCAGCAGCTTGGCGGGACTACCTACGGAGACCCAGTACTTC. It specifies CASSLAGLPTETQYF.

This clonotype was picked up many times. V and J are TRBV2 and TRBJ2-7; TRBD1 aligns across 8 bases. CDR3 length: 14 residues. CDR1 and CDR2 (germline): SNHLY, FYNNEI. V lost 6 bases and J lost 5; bases outside the gene matches: 9. CDR3 protein: CASSVDRGGNEQYF. The CDR3 nucleotides read TGTGCCAGCAGCGTAGACAGGGGTGGTAACGAGCAGTACTTC. The complete variable domain, with remaining parts taken from reference TRBV2 and TRBJ2-7, reads EPEVTQTPSHQVTQMGQEVILRCVPISNHLYFYWYRQILGQKVEFLVSFYNNEISEKSEIFDDQFSVERPDGSNFTLKIRSTKLEDSAMYFCASSVDRGGNEQYFGPGTRLTVT.

This clonotype appeared many times. This rearrangement joins TRBV11-2 to TRBJ2-5; D remains unclear. V dropped 1 base and J dropped 2 bases, with 11 bases sitting between them. Germline V gene data show CDR1 as SGHAT and CDR2 as FQNNGV. The CDR3 has 15 residues. The chain's CDR3 is CASSLALVGQETQYF. CDR3 DNA sequence: TGTGCCAGCAGCTTAGCTCTGGTTGGGCAAGAGACCCAGTACTTC.

This clonotype occurred many times. The chain is built from TRBV11-2 and TRBJ2-5; D ambiguous. The CDR3 spans 12 residues. V was clipped by 2 bases and J by 5 bases, with 6 bases between them. Germline CDR1 and CDR2: SGHAT and FQNNGV. The CDR3 coding sequence is TGTGCCAGCAGCTTACACAAGGAGACCCAGTACTTC. Its protein product is CASSLHKETQYF.

There are many counts of this clonotype. The chain recombines TRBV3-1 with TRBJ2-3; perhaps TRBD1 as D (5 bases). The J call could be wrong; TRBJ2-7 is a better fit for the DNA end. The CDR3 consists of 13 residues. In germline, CDR1 is LGHDT, CDR2 YNNKEL (reference sequence). DNA of the CDR3: TGTGCCAGCAGCCAAGATGGGGCTCGCGAGCAGTACTTC. Its translation is CASSQDGAREQYF.

In nucleotides, the CDR3 is TGTGCCAGCTCCACCTCGTTGGGGGAGGGCCCGGATGAGCAGTTCTTC. Translating it yields CASSTSLGEGPDEQFF. The chain combines TRBV18 with TRBJ2-1, with 7 positions matching TRBD2. The CDR3 is 16 residues long. Germline V lookup: CDR1 KGHSH, CDR2 LQKENI. The V segment lost 6 bases and the J segment 8 bases; nucleotides outside the gene matches: 16.

DNA for the CDR3: TGTGCCAGCAGTGGCGGGACAGGGTACTATGGCTACACCTTC. Its protein product is CASSGGTGYYGYTF. The J gene is TRBJ1-2, the V gene TRBV9; TRBD1 aligns across 9 bases. The CDR3 runs 14 residues. Germline lookup yields CDR1 SGDLS and CDR2 YYNGEE. The junction had 5 bases not matched to a gene; V was cut back by 5 bases and J by 3 bases.

This clonotype was found a few times. The J gene is TRBJ2-7, the V gene TRBV11-2; weak D call: TRBD2 (6 bases). The germline V and J ends were trimmed by 2 bases and 2 bases, with 13 bases remaining between them. This CDR3 comprises 15 residues. Germline V gives CDR1 SGHAT, CDR2 FQNNGV. CDR3 in amino acids: CASSLLSGGPYEQYF. CDR3 coding DNA: TGTGCCAGCAGCTTATTGTCCGGGGGTCCCTACGAGCAGTACTTC.

This clonotype has ten or more counts. CDR3 in amino acids: CSVESGSQGETQYF. The CDR3 nucleotides read TGCAGCGTTGAAAGTGGGAGTCAGGGAGAGACCCAGTACTTC. This chain uses TRBV29-1 with TRBJ2-5; D tentatively reads TRBD1 or TRBD2 (5 bases each). Germline CDR1 is SQVTM and CDR2 is ANQGSEA. The V gene lost 2 bases and the J gene lost 4 bases, with 14 bases spanning the gap. The CDR3 covers 14 residues.

The V call is TRBV28, the J call TRBJ2-2, with D possibly TRBD2 on 5 matching bases. Germline values: CDR1 MDHEN, CDR2 SYDVKM. With 3 bases removed from V and 5 bases from J, the gap between germline ends came to 16 bases. The CDR3 is 16 amino acids. CDR3 coding DNA: TGTGCCAGCAGTTTTCCTTCGGGGAGACGAACCGGGGAGCTGTTTTTT. This sequence encodes CASSFPSGRRTGELFF.

This clonotype has a count of ten or more. The chain has TRBV20-1 and TRBJ2-2; TRBD2 is a possible D gene (6 bases). This CDR3 has 16 amino acids. CDR1 DFQATT and CDR2 SNEGSKA come from the germline V gene (reference sequence). Trimming left V 2 bases short and J 3 bases short, with 16 bases between. DNA of the CDR3: TGCAGTGCTAGACCCCCCCGCGGGACCCACACCGGGGAGCTGTTTTTT. This translates into CSARPPRGTHTGELFF.

This clonotype came up many times. The gene calls are TRBV28 and TRBJ2-7, with D perhaps assigned TRBD1 or TRBD2 (5 bases each). CDR1 MDHEN and CDR2 SYDVKM come from the germline V gene. The CDR3 runs to 15 residues. V lost 5 bases, J lost 0 bases, and 14 bases lay in between. CDR3 loop: CASSPPGTVSYEQYF. In DNA, the CDR3 is TGTGCCAGCAGTCCGCCCGGGACGGTCTCCTACGAGCAGTACTTC.

The chain carries TRBV4-1 and TRBJ2-2; no firm D call. The CDR3 has 15 residues. CDR1 is MGHRA and CDR2 is YSYEKL in the germline V gene. The germline V and J ends were trimmed by 1 base and 5 bases, with 11 bases remaining between them. DNA of the CDR3: TGCGCCAGCAGCCAAGGCTCGTCTTGGACCGGGGAGCTGTTTTTT. It yields the protein CASSQGSSWTGELFF.

At least ten counts were recorded for this clonotype. The chain recombines TRBV2 with TRBJ2-1; weak D call: TRBD2 (6 bases). Trimming stripped 10 bases from V and 7 bases from J, with 14 bases between. Germline V gene sequence: CDR1 SNHLY, CDR2 FYNNEI. The length of the CDR3 is 12 residues. The chain's CDR3 is CATAWGENEQFF. The CDR3 DNA sequence: TGTGCCACCGCCTGGGGGGAAAATGAGCAGTTCTTC.